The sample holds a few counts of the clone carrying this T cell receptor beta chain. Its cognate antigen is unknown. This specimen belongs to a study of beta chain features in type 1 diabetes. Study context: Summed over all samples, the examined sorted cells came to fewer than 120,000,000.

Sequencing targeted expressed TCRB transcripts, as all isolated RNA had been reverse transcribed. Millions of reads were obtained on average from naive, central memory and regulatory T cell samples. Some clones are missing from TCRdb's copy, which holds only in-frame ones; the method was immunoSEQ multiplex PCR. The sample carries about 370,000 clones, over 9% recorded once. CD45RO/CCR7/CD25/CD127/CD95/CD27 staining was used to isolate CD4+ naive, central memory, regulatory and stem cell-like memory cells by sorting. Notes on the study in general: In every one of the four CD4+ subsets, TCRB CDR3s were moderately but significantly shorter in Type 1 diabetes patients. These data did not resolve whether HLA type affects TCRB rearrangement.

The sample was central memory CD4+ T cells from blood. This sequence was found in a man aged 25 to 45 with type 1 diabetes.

For the CDR3, the DNA is TGTGCCAGCAGTCCGTTCGGGACAGGGGTTAGCAATCAGCCCCAGCATTTT. Its protein product is CASSPFGTGVSNQPQHF. This rearrangement joins TRBV28 to TRBJ1-5, with 10 nucleotides matching TRBD1. The CDR3 is made up of 17 amino acids. V lost 5 bases to trimming and J lost 0 bases; unmatched junction nucleotides: 7. Germline V gives CDR1 MDHEN, CDR2 SYDVKM.